The 13 T cell receptor beta chains below all came from one sample that was sequenced in a study of shared clonotypes between healthy human individuals. Naive CD8 populations comprised CD45RO-negative cells positively selected for CCR7, excluding terminally differentiated effector memory CD45RA+ cells. Sequenced by immunoSEQ multiplex PCR; TCRdb stores in-frame clones only, minus some. The profile shows roughly 2,000,000 clones, about 95% of them singletons. Sequencing used naive CD8+ T cells sorted from blood. These receptors came from a young man in good health.

CDR3 coding DNA: TGTGCCATCAGTGAAGGGTTCTATGGCTACACCTTC. Its protein is CAISEGFYGYTF. The chain joins TRBV10-3 to TRBJ1-2, with D unresolved. Germline CDR1 ENHRY, CDR2 SYGVKD. V dropped 3 bases and J dropped 4 bases, with 6 bases sitting between them. The length of the CDR3 is 12 residues.

This chain connects TRBV5-1 to TRBJ1-1; D gene unclear. CDR3 length: 17 amino acids. The V gene lost 0 bases and the J gene lost 3 bases, with 18 bases spanning the gap. Germline CDR1 reads SGHRS; CDR2 reads YFSETQ. CDR3 coding DNA: TGCGCCAGCAGCTTGGGACAATCGATTTTTGTGGACACTGAAGCTTTCTTT. This translates into CASSLGQSIFVDTEAFF.

The V gene is TRBV27, the J gene TRBJ2-1, with TRBD2 matching over 10 bases. From germline, CDR1 is MNHEY and CDR2 SMNVEV (reference sequence). Losses at the gene ends were 8 bases for V and 3 bases for J; bases not matched to a gene: 19. The CDR3 runs 19 residues. The CDR3 coding sequence is TGTGCCAGCGCACCTCTCGCCGTCGGGGGACTAGCGTTCTACAATGAGCAGTTCTTC. Its translation: CASAPLAVGGLAFYNEQFF.

This clone was seen only once. V is TRBV6-5 and J is TRBJ2-1; 10 bases fit TRBD2. Per the germline V gene, CDR1 is MNHEY and CDR2 is SVGAGI. The CDR3 sequence is 15 residues long. The J segment lost 6 bases and the V segment lost 1 base, leaving 3 bases of the junction unmatched. DNA for the CDR3: TGTGCCAGCAGTTACTTCGGACTAGCGGTCAATGAGCAGTTCTTC. This codes for CASSYFGLAVNEQFF.

The CDR3 protein is CASSQTRGETQYF. CDR3 sequence (DNA): TGCGCCAGCAGCCAGACACGAGGGGAGACCCAGTACTTC. The genes are TRBV5-1 and TRBJ2-5; tentatively, D is TRBD2 (5 bases). This CDR3 is built from 13 residues. V was pared by 4 bases and J by 5 bases, with 12 bases between. CDR1 is SGHRS and CDR2 is YFSETQ in the germline V gene.

J is TRBJ2-2 and V is TRBV20-1; D unclear. Germline CDR1 and CDR2: DFQATT and SNEGSKA (reference sequence). The CDR3 has 11 residues. The germline V and J ends were trimmed by 3 bases and 7 bases, with 6 bases remaining between them. CDR3 in amino acids: CSARHIGELFF. The CDR3 nucleotides read TGCAGTGCTAGGCATATCGGGGAGCTGTTTTTT.

J is TRBJ2-7 and V is TRBV5-4; 8 bases align to TRBD1. CDR3 length: 15 residues. The germline CDR1 and CDR2 sequences are SGHNT and YYREEE (reference sequence). Trimming cost V 0 bases and J 7 bases; bases outside gene matches: 9. Here the CDR3 DNA reads TGTGCCAGCAGCTTGGAGACAGGGGATCTGGGTGAGCAGTACTTC. It specifies CASSLETGDLGEQYF. The full variable domain, completed using reference TRBV5-4 and TRBJ2-7, is ETGVTQSPTHLIKTRGQQVTLRCSSQSGHNTVSWYQQALGQGPQFIFQYYREEENGRGNFPPRFSGLQFPNYSSELNVNALELDDSALYLCASSLETGDLGEQYFGPGTRLTVT.

V gene TRBV5-6 combines with J gene TRBJ2-1, with a possible D match to TRBD1 (5 bases). Germline CDR1 SGHDT, CDR2 YYEEEE. The CDR3 length is 13 residues. V lost 1 base and J 6 bases, leaving 8 bases between the germline ends. The CDR3 region has the DNA TGTGCCAGCAGCTTGCAGGGTGGCAATGAGCAGTTCTTC. Its protein product is CASSLQGGNEQFF.

The rearrangement links TRBV28 to TRBJ2-2; D may match TRBD1 or TRBD2 (5 bases each). This CDR3 is 15 amino acids long. The germline gives CDR1 MDHEN, CDR2 SYDVKM. The V end was cut by 0 bases, the J end by 5 bases, with 10 bases between. This CDR3 is CASSLWGDYTGELFF. DNA for the CDR3: TGTGCCAGCAGTTTATGGGGGGATTATACCGGGGAGCTGTTTTTT.

The rearrangement joins TRBV15 to TRBJ2-2; D may be TRBD1 or TRBD2 (5 bases each). Trimming pared 4 bases from V and 4 bases from J, leaving 16 bases between. Looked up from germline, CDR1 is LNHNV and CDR2 is YYDKDF (reference sequence). The CDR3 runs 16 residues. The CDR3 loop is CATSTGPSGSTGELFF. DNA of the CDR3: TGTGCCACCAGCACGGGACCGAGTGGGAGCACCGGGGAGCTGTTTTTT.

The CDR3 DNA reads TGTGCCAGCAGTTCATTCAGGGAGAGCGACACTGAAGCTTTCTTT. Protein: CASSSFRESDTEAFF. This chain links TRBV28 with TRBJ1-1; maybe TRBD1 (5 bases). Trimming removed 4 bases at V and 3 bases at J, with 15 bases between. Germline-derived CDR1 and CDR2 are MDHEN and SYDVKM. The CDR3 consists of 15 residues.

This clone was recorded only once. This chain uses TRBV30 with TRBJ1-3; no reliable D call. With 2 bases removed from V and 1 base from J, the gap between germline ends came to 18 bases. CDR3 length: 17 residues. Germline CDR1 GTSNPN, CDR2 SVGIG (reference sequence). This CDR3 is CAWSPLARIGSGNTIYF. The CDR3 DNA follows: TGTGCCTGGAGTCCCTTGGCCCGGATAGGGTCTGGAAACACCATATATTTT. The full variable domain, in which reference TRBV30 and TRBJ1-3 provide the parts outside the CDR3, is SQTIHQWPATLVQPVGSPLSLECTVEGTSNPNLYWYRQAAGRGLQLLFYSVGIGQISSEVPQNLSASRPQDRQFILSSKKLLLSDSGFYLCAWSPLARIGSGNTIYFGEGSWLTVV.

This chain links TRBV4-1 with TRBJ2-7; a possible D gene is TRBD2 (7 bases). Germline CDR1 and CDR2: MGHRA and YSYEKL. The CDR3 consists of 14 residues. Trimming took 3 bases from V and 3 from J, leaving 12 bases between them. In DNA form, the CDR3 reads TGCGCCAGCAGCCACGAGGGGGGGCTCTACGAGCAGTACTTC. Translated: CASSHEGGLYEQYF.